The 2 T cell receptor beta chains listed next were all sequenced from one sample in a study of blood T cell repertoires in COVID-19. Assay used: immunoSEQ multiplex PCR; TCRdb lists only in-frame clones, some missing. The sample consists of roughly 500,000 clones, 88% of them appearing once. The specimen was PBMCs or T cells enriched from blood (not recorded which). The receptor source for this set is an older woman who had recovered from COVID-19.

This chain uses TRBV12-5 with TRBJ2-1; no clear D. From germline, CDR1 is LGHNT and CDR2 FRNRAP. The CDR3 is made up of 17 amino acids. Trimming shortened V by 10 bases and J by 1 base, and 23 bases separated the two germline ends. The CDR3 is CATQPGDRGSSYNEQFF. CDR3 bases: TGTGCTACTCAACCTGGAGACCGAGGAAGTTCCTACAATGAGCAGTTCTTC.

The genes are TRBV20-1 and TRBJ1-5, with D possibly matching TRBD1 (5 bases). The CDR3 is made up of 13 amino acids. Trimming shortened V by 3 bases and J by 3 bases, and 9 bases separated the two germline ends. The germline V gene encodes CDR1 DFQATT and CDR2 SNEGSKA (reference sequence). The CDR3 region is CSASSGYNQPQHF. CDR3 nucleotide sequence: TGCAGTGCTAGTTCAGGGTACAATCAGCCCCAGCATTTT.